This record covers a single T cell receptor (beta chain). Its antigen is undetermined. Libraries were prepared by immunoSEQ multiplex PCR; TCRdb keeps only in-frame clonotypes and omits some of them. The sample holds about 150,000 clones, roughly 87% seen once. The data were taken from a study of radiation and T cells in renal cell carcinoma. Overall study: Nephrectomy followed 15 Gy stereotactic body radiation by 4 weeks. Study outcomes and limitations: Top tumor clonotypes rose in blood 2 weeks post-radiation, then contracted.

The trim removed 3 bases at V and 2 bases at J, leaving 7 bases unmatched. Germline CDR1 LGHNA, CDR2 YSLEER. The CDR3 has 18 amino acids. This sample's time point: blood 2 weeks post-SBRT. Described treatment: 15 Gy SBRT to primary tumor, nephrectomy 4 weeks later. After SBRT, blood was collected at 2 and 4 weeks, plus baseline. The tumor was a clear cell renal cell carcinoma. This receptor was identified in a woman aged 50 to 60 with renal cell carcinoma. The sample in question was blood, obtained from a patient whose treatment included radiotherapy and nephrectomy. This chain connects TRBV4-3 to TRBJ2-6, with 10 positions matching TRBD1. The CDR3 bases are TGCGCCAGCAGCCATGCGAGGACAGGGGGAACTGGGGCCAACGTCCTGACTTTC. The encoded protein is CASSHARTGGTGANVLTF.